This record covers a single T cell receptor beta chain. Its cognate antigen is unknown. Germline-derived CDR1 and CDR2 are WSHSY and SAAADI. With 8 bases removed from V and 3 bases from J, the gap between germline ends came to 8 bases. The CDR3 is 12 amino acids. This record belongs to a study of spatial heterogeneity in lung cancer. The study, taken as a whole, reports: The number of expanded tumor alpha and beta chains correlated with mutation number.

Described time point: sample taken at primary tumor resection. MiXCR was run by TCRdb on the 5' RACE reads, yielding one entry per CDR3 protein. Among about 29,000 distinct CDR3 sequences listed, 7% to 7.5% were seen once. The rearrangement uses TRBV10-2 and TRBJ2-1; perhaps TRBD1 as D (6 bases). The source is a male donor with early-stage non-small cell lung cancer. Here the sequenced sample was lung tumor tissue, taken at surgery. CDR3 sequence reads: CASEGVYNEQFF. The CDR3 bases are TGCGCCAGCGAGGGGGTCTACAATGAGCAGTTCTTC.